This T cell receptor beta chain was captured by sequencing in a study of blood T cell repertoires in COVID-19. Study overall: The United States, Italy and Spain were the sources of the acute and convalescent COVID-19 samples. Nucleic acid was either cDNA or gDNA, and it came from T cells, B-cell-depleted T cells, or PBMCs.

In the original processing: Quantification of nucleated cells was approximated via reference gene primer amplification. Using immunoSEQ multiplex PCR, the repertoire was profiled, and TCRdb retains in-frame clones only, with some absent. V, J and clone size derive from that table, while D and trimming were established from the DNA sequence. The data contain 10,000 to 15,000 clones, 75% to 85% of them singletons. The specimen sequenced was peripheral blood. The receptor's source is a human donor in a cohort sampled during active COVID-19.

This CDR3 is CASSLAGRGNTIYF. CDR3 nucleotides: TGTGCCAGCAGCTTGGCAGGGCGAGGAAACACCATATATTTT. The chain recombines TRBV5-5 with TRBJ1-3; tentatively, D is TRBD1 (5 bases). Germline CDR1 reads SGHKS; CDR2 reads YYEKEE (reference sequence). The CDR3 covers 14 residues. V was trimmed by 0 bases and J by 4 bases, leaving 8 bases between them.